One T cell receptor beta chain is described in this entry. This specimen belongs to a study of T cells expressing NK-cell markers. The CDR3 has 14 residues. Per the germline V gene, CDR1 is SGHTA and CDR2 is FQGNSA. TCRdb reprocessed the 5' RACE reads; each CDR3 protein has one entry and no DNA is given. The sample has more than 400,000 distinct CDR3 sequences. The V and J genes are TRBV7-2 and TRBJ2-5; TCRdb outputs TRBD1, but without DNA this stays unchecked. This receptor was taken from a woman aged 18 to 75 in good health. Sequenced input: blood T cells: a sorted CD56 or NKG2C T cell subset, CD4+ or CD8+ T cells, or bulk PBMC T cells (not recorded which). The CDR3 sequence is CASSLERGAVTQYF.